The present TCR beta chain was sequenced within a study of blood T cell repertoires in COVID-19. Study-wide context: Samples representing acute and convalescent COVID-19 were sourced from the United States, Italy and Spain. T cells, B-cell-depleted T cells, or PBMCs supplied cDNA or gDNA.

Here immunoSEQ multiplex PCR was the method, and the copy in TCRdb shows in-frame clones only, minus some. The sample lists 100,000 to 150,000 clones, about four fifths occurring once. This clone turned up a few times. At the DNA level, this CDR3 is encoded by other sequences in the same sample as well. The Seattle site enrolled patients during active infection and followed them longitudinally. This TCR was sampled from a man between 25 and 39 years old with COVID-19, enrolled during active disease. Sequencing used peripheral blood.

The CDR3, as DNA: TGTGCCAGCAGCCAAGCCGGGCAAGAGACCCAGTACTTC. Translation gives CASSQAGQETQYF. The chain uses TRBV3-1 (or the pseudogene TRBV3-2) and TRBJ2-5, with D unclear. V lost 1 base and J 2 bases, leaving 5 bases between the germline ends. Germline V gives CDR1 LGHDT, CDR2 YNNKEL (reference sequence). This CDR3 contains 13 residues.